The present TCR beta chain was sequenced within a study of blood T cells in healthy people across ages. Study summary: The capture of about one barcoded beta molecule per two T cells was achieved by template switching.

Together with a sample-barcoded 5' primer, a J-beta primer mix was included in a second PCR lasting about 6 to 11 cycles. TCRdb reprocessed the 5' RACE reads via MiXCR and lists one record per CDR3 protein. The repertoire consists of more than 700,000 distinct CDR3 sequences, with about 53% occurring once and the leading ten covering around 41%. Germline V gene sequence: CDR1 SGHVS, CDR2 FNYEAQ. The CDR3 is 19 amino acids. Trimming left V 1 base short and J 3 bases short, with 19 bases between. PBMCs, at least 6 million per sample, were isolated. This receptor was identified in a man at least 80 years old in good health. Sequenced: blood. The V gene is TRBV7-6, the J gene TRBJ2-6; TRBD1 is a possible D gene (7 bases). CDR3 amino acids: CASSLGQGGPRSGANVLTF. Here the CDR3 DNA reads TGTGCCAGCAGCTTAGGACAGGGAGGCCCCCGAAGTGGGGCCAACGTCCTGACTTTC. Complete variable domain (other parts from reference TRBV7-6 and TRBJ2-6): GAGVSQSPRYKVTKRGQDVALRCDPISGHVSLYWYRQALGQGPEFLTYFNYEAQQDKSGLPNDRFSAERPEGSISTLTIQRTEQRDSAMYRCASSLGQGGPRSGANVLTFGAGSRLTVL.